Below are 31 T cell receptor beta chains sequenced from a single sample in a study of shared clonotypes between healthy human individuals. Using immunoSEQ multiplex PCR, the repertoire was profiled, and TCRdb retains in-frame clones only, with some absent. The table includes some 2,000,000 clones, 95% detected once. Input material: naive CD4+ T cells sorted from blood. Subset indicated: CD45RA+ positively selected. These receptors were taken from a man aged 18 to 35 in good health.

V gene TRBV7-6 combines with J gene TRBJ2-6, with D possibly TRBD2 on 5 matching bases. The CDR3 length is 14 residues. Looked up from germline, CDR1 is SGHVS and CDR2 is FNYEAQ. The V and J ends lost 5 bases and 4 bases respectively, with 9 bases between them. The CDR3 spells CASSPPGGANVLTF. In DNA, the CDR3 is TGTGCCAGCAGCCCACCGGGGGGGGCCAACGTCCTGACTTTC.

The chain is built from TRBV5-1 and TRBJ2-5; D is undetermined. The CDR3 totals 14 residues. CDR1 is SGHRS and CDR2 is YFSETQ in the germline V gene. V lost 1 base to trimming and J lost 4 bases, with 11 bases between them. In DNA, the CDR3 is TGCGCCAGCAGCTTGTTCGGAGTCGGAGAGACCCAGTACTTC. Amino acids: CASSLFGVGETQYF.

V usage is TRBV5-5 and J usage is TRBJ2-3; D is unresolved. Germline V gives CDR1 SGHKS, CDR2 YYEKEE (reference sequence). The CDR3 is 13 amino acids. V lost 1 base, J lost 1 base, and 4 bases lay in between. In DNA, the CDR3 is TGTGCCAGCAGCTTGCCGGGCACAGATACGCAGTATTTT. Translating gives CASSLPGTDTQYF.

The V and J genes are TRBV5-1 and TRBJ2-7, with TRBD1 matching 9 bases. Germline V gene sequence: CDR1 SGHRS, CDR2 YFSETQ. The CDR3 runs 15 residues. V shed 2 bases and J 6 bases; nucleotides not matched to a gene: 9. In DNA, the CDR3 is TGCGCCAGCAGCTTCCCCCGGACAGGGGTCCCCGAGCAGTACTTC. The encoded protein is CASSFPRTGVPEQYF.

V is TRBV6-6 and J is TRBJ1-1; TRBD1 aligns across 7 bases. Germline V gene data show CDR1 as MNHNY and CDR2 as SVGAGI (reference sequence). This CDR3 spans 16 amino acids. V lost 6 bases to trimming and J lost 4 bases; unmatched junction nucleotides: 14. CDR3 amino acids: CASRGPQGRKGTEAFF. As DNA, the CDR3 is TGTGCCAGCAGGGGGCCACAGGGGAGGAAAGGCACTGAAGCTTTCTTT.

This clone has a single count. This CDR3 is also generated by other DNA sequences in the sample. The chain recombines TRBV2 with TRBJ1-3; D gene unclear. The germline V gene encodes CDR1 SNHLY and CDR2 FYNNEI. CDR3 size: 13 residues. Trimming took off 0 bases at V and 0 bases at J, with 0 bases between the two ends. Written as DNA, the CDR3 is TGTGCCAGCAGTGAAGCCTCTGGAAACACCATATATTTT. It codes for CASSEASGNTIYF.

CDR3 loop: CASSEPGQGGLGNTIYF. CDR3 sequence (DNA): TGTGCCAGCAGTGAGCCGGGACAGGGCGGATTGGGAAACACCATATATTTT. This chain joins TRBV6-1 and TRBJ1-3, with 9 bases fitting TRBD1. This CDR3 contains 17 residues. The germline V gene has CDR1 MNHNS and CDR2 SASEGT. J lost 4 bases, V lost 3 bases, and 10 bases had no gene match.

The CDR3 protein is CASSLAPGESYTF. The CDR3 DNA reads TGCGCCAGCAGCTTGGCCCCAGGAGAGAGCTACACCTTC. The chain employs TRBV5-1 and TRBJ1-2, with D unclear. Germline CDR1 and CDR2: SGHRS and YFSETQ. Trimming removed 0 bases from V and 9 bases from J, with 12 bases in between. This CDR3 is 13 amino acids long.

Remarks on this clone: The same CDR3 is also encoded by other DNA sequences in this sample. The chain is built from TRBV5-1 and TRBJ2-1; 13 bases map to TRBD2. Germline CDR1 and CDR2: SGHRS and YFSETQ. The length of the CDR3 is 15 residues. Trimming at V came to 4 bases and at J to 7 bases, leaving 5 bases not matched to a gene. The CDR3 bases are TGCGCCAGCAGCACCGGGACTAGCGGGAATAATGAGCAGTTCTTC. It codes for CASSTGTSGNNEQFF.

The J gene is TRBJ1-3, the V gene TRBV11-2, with a weak D call TRBD1 (5 bases). Germline CDR1 reads SGHAT; CDR2 reads FQNNGV. CDR3 length equals 18 residues. V lost 1 base and J lost 0, with 16 bases in between. CDR3 sequence reads: CASSLGGVLRTSGNTIYF. The CDR3 DNA reads TGTGCCAGCAGCTTAGGAGGGGTGTTACGCACCTCTGGAAACACCATATATTTT.

The rearrangement uses TRBV7-3 and TRBJ2-7; D gene ambiguous. Trimming took off 0 bases at V and 4 bases at J, with 10 bases between the two ends. Germline CDR1 is SGHTA and CDR2 is FQGTGA. CDR3 size: 14 residues. In DNA form, the CDR3 reads TGTGCCAGCAGCTTAACATATGGACCTTACGAGCAGTACTTC. This gives the protein CASSLTYGPYEQYF.

V and J are TRBV2 and TRBJ2-3, with TRBD2 matching 10 bases. The CDR3 has 15 amino acids. Trimming at V came to 4 bases and at J to 1 base, leaving 2 bases not matched to a gene. CDR1 is SNHLY, CDR2 FYNNEI, per germline. Written as DNA, the CDR3 is TGTGCCAGCAGTGTCGGACTAGCGGGCACAGATACGCAGTATTTT. Protein product: CASSVGLAGTDTQYF.

The chain recombines TRBV7-9 with TRBJ2-7; unclear D gene. CDR1 SEHNR and CDR2 FQNEAQ come from the germline V gene (reference sequence). The ends were cut back, 5 bases at V and 7 bases at J, with 9 bases in the middle. The CDR3 is 11 residues long. CDR3 region: CASSPVREQYF. The CDR3 DNA sequence: TGTGCCAGCAGCCCCGTGAGGGAGCAGTACTTC.

This sequence joins TRBV5-4 and TRBJ2-2; D unclear. The germline CDR1 and CDR2 sequences are SGHNT and YYREEE (reference sequence). V was pared by 3 bases and J by 2 bases, with 5 bases between. CDR3 size: 13 residues. The CDR3 loop reads CASSSYNTGELFF. CDR3 bases: TGTGCCAGCAGCTCCTATAACACCGGGGAGCTGTTTTTT.

As concerns this clone: Other DNA sequences of this sample code for an identical CDR3. The chain recombines TRBV5-1 with TRBJ1-1; weak D call: TRBD1 (6 bases). Germline CDR1 is SGHRS and CDR2 is YFSETQ. The CDR3 length is 14 residues. V lost 4 bases to trimming and J lost 4 bases, with 14 bases between them. CDR3 DNA sequence: TGCGCCAGCAGCCCTGAAGGAGGGGGCACTGAAGCTTTCTTT. As protein: CASSPEGGGTEAFF.

As to this clone: The sample has other DNA sequences that encode this CDR3 too. V gene TRBV27 combines with J gene TRBJ1-1, with D tentatively TRBD1 (6 bases). The CDR3 has 15 amino acids. Germline V gene sequence: CDR1 MNHEY, CDR2 SMNVEV (reference sequence). V was pared by 3 bases and J by 1 base, with 12 bases between. The CDR3 is CASSLSPGANTEAFF. Written as DNA, the CDR3 is TGTGCCAGCAGTTTGTCGCCAGGGGCGAACACTGAAGCTTTCTTT.

V gene TRBV7-2 combines with J gene TRBJ2-1; possible D gene TRBD1, 5 bases. Trimming cost V 1 base and J 4 bases, with 17 bases left between them. The CDR3 is made up of 17 amino acids. The germline V gene encodes CDR1 SGHTA and CDR2 FQGNSA. The CDR3 loop is CASSLDLYRFAYNEQFF. DNA of the CDR3: TGTGCCAGCAGCTTAGATTTGTACAGGTTCGCATACAATGAGCAGTTCTTC.

The rearrangement uses TRBV6-4 and TRBJ2-1; 7 bases line up with TRBD1. CDR3 length equals 15 residues. The ends lost 3 bases at V and 0 bases at J; junction bases unmatched: 2. The germline gives CDR1 MRHNA, CDR2 SNTAGT. DNA of the CDR3: TGTGCCAGCAGTGAGGACAGGTTCTCCTACAATGAGCAGTTCTTC. Translating it yields CASSEDRFSYNEQFF.

This chain joins TRBV9 and TRBJ2-1; the D call may be TRBD1 or TRBD2 (5 bases each). This CDR3 is built from 16 residues. Trimming removed 1 base from V and 8 bases from J, with 19 bases in between. CDR1 is SGDLS and CDR2 is YYNGEE in the germline V gene. DNA for the CDR3: TGTGCCAGCAGCGTACTAGAGGGGCTAGACCGGCATGAGCAGTTCTTC. Translated, it gives CASSVLEGLDRHEQFF.

This rearrangement joins TRBV6-1 to TRBJ2-7; 12 nucleotides agree with TRBD2. CDR1 and CDR2 (germline): MNHNS, SASEGT. The V gene end was trimmed by 6 bases and the J gene end by 0 bases; junction bases not matched to a gene: 0. The CDR3 sequence is 14 residues long. CDR3 in amino acids: CASRTSGSSYEQYF. In DNA form, the CDR3 reads TGTGCCAGCAGGACTAGCGGGAGCTCCTACGAGCAGTACTTC.

Concerning this clone itself: This specimen includes other DNA sequences encoding the same CDR3. The rearrangement links TRBV5-1 to TRBJ2-7; possibly TRBD1 for D (5 bases). This CDR3 has 12 residues. Germline V CDR1 and CDR2: SGHRS, YFSETQ. Trimming cost V 2 bases and J 7 bases, with 10 bases left between them. DNA of the CDR3: TGCGCCAGCAGCTTCCCAGGGTCGGAGCAGTACTTC. This encodes CASSFPGSEQYF.

The chain combines TRBV29-1 with TRBJ1-5, with 9 bases lining up with TRBD1. V dropped 4 bases and J dropped 7; count of bases not matched to a gene: 5. This CDR3 contains 13 residues. Per germline, CDR1 SQVTM and CDR2 ANQGSEA. Here the CDR3 reads CSVVKDRGQPQHF. The CDR3, as DNA: TGCAGCGTTGTTAAGGACAGGGGCCAGCCCCAGCATTTT.

This rearrangement joins TRBV27 to TRBJ2-2, with D perhaps given as TRBD1 or TRBD2 (6 bases each). With 5 bases removed from V and 7 bases from J, the gap between germline ends came to 17 bases. There are 15 residues in the CDR3. Germline-derived CDR1 and CDR2 are MNHEY and SMNVEV (reference sequence). The CDR3 region is CASSGFRGLGGELFF. DNA for the CDR3: TGTGCCAGCAGTGGATTCCGGGGGCTGGGCGGGGAGCTGTTTTTT.

The chain recombines TRBV5-6 with TRBJ1-2, with D possibly TRBD1 on 6 matching bases. Trimming removed 0 bases from V and 8 bases from J, with 11 bases in between. The CDR3 length is 13 residues. Germline assignment: CDR1 SGHDT and CDR2 YYEEEE. The DNA for the CDR3 is TGTGCCAGCAGCTTGGAACAGGGTCGGGGCTACACCTTC. The encoded protein is CASSLEQGRGYTF.

V gene TRBV28 combines with J gene TRBJ1-5, with a weak D call TRBD1 (5 bases). Germline V CDR1 and CDR2: MDHEN, SYDVKM. Between the trimmed V and J ends, which lost 10 bases and 2 bases, there was a span of 12 bases. The CDR3 consists of 13 residues. The CDR3 DNA reads as TGTGCCACCCGACGGGGCGGCAATCAGCCCCAGCATTTT. It encodes CATRRGGNQPQHF.

This clone was counted at least ten times. The rearrangement joins TRBV6-6 to TRBJ2-7; 8 positions agree with TRBD1. After removal of 5 bases from V and 2 bases from J, the junction contained 8 bases not matched to a gene. Germline assignment: CDR1 MNHNY and CDR2 SVGAGI (reference sequence). CDR3 length: 15 residues. In DNA form, the CDR3 reads TGTGCCAGCAGTCAAGGACAGGGCCCAACCTACGAGCAGTACTTC. Its translation: CASSQGQGPTYEQYF.

The rearrangement joins TRBV18 to TRBJ2-7; possible D gene TRBD1, 6 bases. This CDR3 region has 14 residues. V lost 3 bases, J lost 1 base, and 10 bases lay in between. Germline CDR1 reads KGHSH; CDR2 reads LQKENI. The CDR3 coding sequence is TGTGCCAGCTCACCCGACAGGACTTCCTACGAGCAGTACTTC. Translating gives CASSPDRTSYEQYF.

The chain employs TRBV28 and TRBJ1-4; D gene uncertain. Germline CDR1 and CDR2: MDHEN and SYDVKM. Trimming stripped 3 bases from V and 11 bases from J, with 10 bases between. The CDR3 spans 12 residues. The CDR3 nucleotides are TGTGCCAGCAGTTTGCCCCCGAATAAACTGTTTTTT. Translation gives CASSLPPNKLFF.

The genes are TRBV5-1 and TRBJ1-2; 8 bases are a match to TRBD1. The CDR3 contains 14 residues. Germline values: CDR1 SGHRS, CDR2 YFSETQ. Unmatched junction bases numbered 9, after V lost 4 bases and J lost 7 bases. CDR3 in DNA: TGCGCCAGCAGCCTCGACAGGGGAGGGGGTGGCTACACCTTC. This codes for CASSLDRGGGGYTF.

V and J are TRBV5-8 and TRBJ2-5; 7 nucleotides match TRBD2. This CDR3 has 15 amino acids. The V segment lost 0 bases and the J segment 4 bases; nucleotides outside the gene matches: 6. The germline V gene encodes CDR1 SGHTS and CDR2 YDEGEE. The CDR3 protein is CASSLDGWEGETQYF. The CDR3 bases are TGTGCCAGCAGCTTGGACGGCTGGGAGGGAGAGACCCAGTACTTC.

The V call is TRBV5-4, the J call TRBJ1-4, with D unresolved. The CDR3 length is 14 residues. Germline V gene sequence: CDR1 SGHNT, CDR2 YYREEE (reference sequence). V lost 1 base, J lost 8 bases, and 12 bases lay in between. Here the CDR3 reads CASSLLGSGEKLFF. Here the CDR3 DNA reads TGTGCCAGCAGCTTGTTAGGGTCTGGGGAAAAACTGTTTTTT.